Listed here are 9 T cell receptor beta chains from one sample, sequenced in a study of Ad26.COV2.S vaccination and SARS-CoV-2 variants. Some clones are missing from TCRdb's copy, which holds only in-frame ones; the method was immunoSEQ multiplex PCR. The table shows 450,000 to 550,000 clones, with about 91% occurring only once. Noted treatment: roughly 20 received Ad26.COV2.S at low or high dose, single or two shots; roughly five received placebo; per-sample allocation not given. At day 63 after the first vaccine or placebo injection, samples were drawn. The specimen comprised peripheral blood, sampled in a trial of Ad26.COV2.S vaccine versus placebo. Receptors originate from a person between 18 and 59 years old who received the Ad26.COV2.S COVID-19 vaccine or a placebo.

The rearrangement links TRBV6-1 to TRBJ2-1; 14 positions agree with TRBD2. CDR1 MNHNS and CDR2 SASEGT come from the germline V gene. This CDR3 contains 17 residues. With 4 bases clipped from V and 9 bases from J, the junction kept 11 bases outside the gene matches. This CDR3 reads CASSGRRGTSGSGEQFF. The CDR3 region has the DNA TGTGCCAGCAGTGGGCGGCGGGGGACTAGCGGGAGCGGTGAGCAGTTCTTC.

V gene TRBV5-4 combines with J gene TRBJ2-5, with TRBD2 matching over 12 bases. The length of the CDR3 is 16 residues. The germline V gene encodes CDR1 SGHNT and CDR2 YYREEE (reference sequence). Unmatched junction bases numbered 4, after V lost 0 bases and J lost 4 bases. CDR3 residues: CASSLASGRAGETQYF. For the CDR3, the DNA is TGTGCCAGCAGCTTGGCTAGCGGGAGGGCAGGAGAGACCCAGTACTTC.

This chain links TRBV19 with TRBJ2-3; possibly TRBD1 for D (6 bases). The CDR3 spans 16 residues. From germline, CDR1 is LNHDA and CDR2 SQIVND (reference sequence). V dropped 3 bases and J dropped 4 bases, with 17 bases sitting between them. The CDR3 DNA reads as TGTGCCAGTAGTATTATGGGCAGGGGTTTATCAGATACGCAGTATTTT. Its translation: CASSIMGRGLSDTQYF.

The chain has TRBV6-5 and TRBJ2-2; 9 bases agree with TRBD1. The CDR3 is made up of 14 amino acids. Trimming took 10 bases from V and 5 from J; bases not matched to a gene: 8. Germline V lookup: CDR1 MNHEY, CDR2 SVGAGI. The CDR3 bases are TGTGCCACCGGACAGGGGCTGGGGACCGGGGAGCTGTTTTTT. The encoded protein is CATGQGLGTGELFF.

This chain links TRBV7-2 with TRBJ2-7; D ambiguous. The V end was cut by 5 bases, the J end by 6 bases, with 14 bases between. The V gene's germline CDR1 is SGHTA and CDR2 FQGNSA. The CDR3 is made up of 13 amino acids. The CDR3 DNA reads as TGTGCCAGCAGCATCCGGGTCCTCGGCGAGCAGTACTTC. As protein: CASSIRVLGEQYF.

This clone was seen a handful of times. The rearrangement links TRBV11-3 to TRBJ2-7; 11 positions agree with TRBD2. The CDR3 totals 15 residues. The germline V gene has CDR1 SGHNT and CDR2 YENEEA. The V gene end was trimmed by 5 bases and the J gene end by 4 bases; junction bases not matched to a gene: 7. The CDR3 is CASSGRGTSGYEQYV. CDR3 bases: TGTGCCAGCAGCGGGAGGGGGACTAGCGGTTACGAGCAGTACGTC.

This chain joins TRBV5-5 and TRBJ1-4; no clear D gene. Germline CDR1 SGHKS, CDR2 YYEKEE (reference sequence). The CDR3 totals 12 residues. Trimming pared 1 base from V and 8 bases from J, leaving 6 bases between. The CDR3 region has the DNA TGTGCCAGCAGCTTGTCGGACGAAAAACTGTTTTTT. Its protein product is CASSLSDEKLFF.

The chain recombines TRBV19 with TRBJ1-4; 8 nucleotides align to TRBD1. The CDR3 is 15 amino acids. V lost 3 bases, J lost 5 bases, and 5 bases stayed unmatched. Germline V lookup: CDR1 LNHDA, CDR2 SQIVND (reference sequence). In DNA form, the CDR3 reads TGTGCCAGTAGTATTCTTGGACAGGGCAATGAAAAACTGTTTTTT. It translates to CASSILGQGNEKLFF.

CDR3 nucleotides: TGTGCCAGCAGGTACGTGGGGGAAGACTACGAGCAGTACGTC. It encodes CASRYVGEDYEQYV. This chain connects TRBV6-2 or TRBV6-3 to TRBJ2-7; D may correspond to TRBD1 or TRBD2 (5 bases each). The V end was cut by 6 bases, the J end by 3 bases, with 15 bases between. The CDR3 has 14 amino acids. Germline V lookup: CDR1 MNHEY, CDR2 SVGEGT.